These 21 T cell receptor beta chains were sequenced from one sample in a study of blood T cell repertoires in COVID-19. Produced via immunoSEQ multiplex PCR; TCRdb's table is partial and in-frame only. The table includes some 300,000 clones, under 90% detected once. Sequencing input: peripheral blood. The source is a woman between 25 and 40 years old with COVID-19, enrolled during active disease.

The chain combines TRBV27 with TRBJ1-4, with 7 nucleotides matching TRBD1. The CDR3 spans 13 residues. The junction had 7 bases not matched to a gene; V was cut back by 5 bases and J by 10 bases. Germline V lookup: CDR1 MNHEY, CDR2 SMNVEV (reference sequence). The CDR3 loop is CASSVDRAGKLFF. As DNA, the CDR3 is TGTGCCAGCAGTGTAGACAGGGCAGGAAAACTGTTTTTT.

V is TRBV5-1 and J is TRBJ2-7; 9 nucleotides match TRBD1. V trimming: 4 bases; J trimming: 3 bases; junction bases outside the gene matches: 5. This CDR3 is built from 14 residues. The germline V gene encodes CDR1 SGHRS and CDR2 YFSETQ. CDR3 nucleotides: TGCGCCAGCAGCCGGACAGGGGTTAACTACGAGCAGTACTTC. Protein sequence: CASSRTGVNYEQYF.

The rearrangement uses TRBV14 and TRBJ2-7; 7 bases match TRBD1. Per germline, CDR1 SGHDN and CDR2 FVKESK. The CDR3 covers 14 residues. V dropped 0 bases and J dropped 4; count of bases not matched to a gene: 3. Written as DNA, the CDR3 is TGTGCCAGCAGCCAAGACTTGGACAGGTACGAGCAGTACGTC. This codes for CASSQDLDRYEQYV.

Here the CDR3 DNA reads TGCAGCGTCCTCCCCAGGACAGAGAACTATGGCTACACCTTC. This sequence encodes CSVLPRTENYGYTF. The chain uses TRBV29-1 and TRBJ1-2; a weak D match, TRBD1 (6 bases). This CDR3 comprises 14 residues. The germline V and J ends were trimmed by 6 bases and 2 bases, with 16 bases remaining between them. Germline V lookup: CDR1 SQVTM, CDR2 ANQGSEA.

As DNA, the CDR3 is TGTGCCAGCAGCTGGGGGGGGTATGGCTACACCTTC. Residues: CASSWGGYGYTF. This sequence joins TRBV28 and TRBJ1-2, with D maybe TRBD1 (5 bases). Germline-derived CDR1 and CDR2 are MDHEN and SYDVKM. Trimming left V 6 bases short and J 5 bases short, with 10 bases between. The CDR3 extends over 12 amino acids.

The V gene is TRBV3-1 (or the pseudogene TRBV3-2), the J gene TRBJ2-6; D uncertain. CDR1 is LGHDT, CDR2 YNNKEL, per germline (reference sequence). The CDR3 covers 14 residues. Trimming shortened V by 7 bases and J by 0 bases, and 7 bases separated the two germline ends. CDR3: CASNSFSGANVLTF. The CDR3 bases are TGTGCCAGCAATAGCTTCTCTGGGGCCAACGTCCTGACTTTC.

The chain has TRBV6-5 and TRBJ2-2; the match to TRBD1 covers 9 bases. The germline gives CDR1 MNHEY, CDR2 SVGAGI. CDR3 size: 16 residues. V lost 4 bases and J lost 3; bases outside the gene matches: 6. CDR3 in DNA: TGTGCCAGCAGTTTCGGGACAGGGAGGGACACCGGGGAGCTGTTTTTT. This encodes CASSFGTGRDTGELFF.

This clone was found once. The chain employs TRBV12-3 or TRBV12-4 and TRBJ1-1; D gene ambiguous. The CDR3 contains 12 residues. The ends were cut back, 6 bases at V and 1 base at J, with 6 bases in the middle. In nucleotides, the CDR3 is TGTGCCAGCAGACGCGGGAACACTGAAGCTTTCTTT. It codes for CASRRGNTEAFF.

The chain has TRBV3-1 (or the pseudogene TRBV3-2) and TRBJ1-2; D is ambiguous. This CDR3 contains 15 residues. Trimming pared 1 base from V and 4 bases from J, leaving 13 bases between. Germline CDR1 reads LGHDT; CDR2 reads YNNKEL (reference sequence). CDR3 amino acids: CASSQASHFIYGYTF. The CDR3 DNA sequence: TGTGCCAGCAGCCAAGCGTCACATTTCATCTATGGCTACACCTTC.

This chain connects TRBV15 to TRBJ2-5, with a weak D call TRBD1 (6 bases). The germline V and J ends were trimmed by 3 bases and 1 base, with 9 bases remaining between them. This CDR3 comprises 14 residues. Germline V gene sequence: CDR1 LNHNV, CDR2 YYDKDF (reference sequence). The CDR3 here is CATSRGDTQETQYF. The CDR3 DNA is TGTGCCACCAGCAGGGGGGACACCCAAGAGACCCAGTACTTC.

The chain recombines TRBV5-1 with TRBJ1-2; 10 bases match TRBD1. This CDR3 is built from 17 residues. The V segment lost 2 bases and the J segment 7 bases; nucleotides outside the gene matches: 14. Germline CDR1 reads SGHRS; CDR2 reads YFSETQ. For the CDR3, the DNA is TGCGCCAGCAGCTTCGACAGCGGGACAGGGGAGAGATCTGGCTACACCTTC. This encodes CASSFDSGTGERSGYTF.

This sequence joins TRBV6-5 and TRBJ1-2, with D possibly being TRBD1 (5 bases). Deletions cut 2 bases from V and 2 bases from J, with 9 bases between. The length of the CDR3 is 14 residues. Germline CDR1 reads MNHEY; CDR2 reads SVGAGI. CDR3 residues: CASSYGAPNYGYTF. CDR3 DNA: TGTGCCAGCAGTTACGGGGCTCCCAACTATGGCTACACCTTC.

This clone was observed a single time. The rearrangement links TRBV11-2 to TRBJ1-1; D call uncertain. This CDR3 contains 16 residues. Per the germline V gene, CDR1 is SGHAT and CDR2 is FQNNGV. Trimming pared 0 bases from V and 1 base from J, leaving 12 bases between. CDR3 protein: CASSLEGLAANTEAFF. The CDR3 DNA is TGTGCCAGCAGCTTAGAAGGTTTAGCTGCGAACACTGAAGCTTTCTTT.

CDR3: CASSDSISGNTIYF. The CDR3 DNA reads as TGTGCCAGCAGTGATTCTATCTCTGGAAACACCATATATTTT. This chain uses TRBV6-4 with TRBJ1-3; D gene ambiguous. CDR3 length: 14 amino acids. Trimming shortened V by 3 bases and J by 0 bases, and 6 bases separated the two germline ends. From germline, CDR1 is MRHNA and CDR2 SNTAGT.

CDR3 amino acids: CASSDRDTGELFF. The CDR3 nucleotides are TGCGCCAGCAGTGACAGGGACACCGGGGAGCTGTTTTTT. This chain connects TRBV10-1 to TRBJ2-2; perhaps TRBD1 as D (5 bases). Trimming stripped 3 bases from V and 3 bases from J, with 5 bases between. Germline V gene sequence: CDR1 WNHNN, CDR2 SYGVQD (reference sequence). This CDR3 contains 13 residues.

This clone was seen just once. This CDR3 reads CASSYGGSSYNSPLHF. CDR3 DNA: TGTGCCAGCAGTTACGGTGGCAGCTCCTATAATTCACCCCTCCACTTT. The chain couples TRBV6-2 or TRBV6-3 to TRBJ1-6; no clear D. There are 16 residues in the CDR3. CDR1 MNHEY and CDR2 SVGEGT come from the germline V gene. Trimming shortened V by 2 bases and J by 0 bases, and 8 bases separated the two germline ends.

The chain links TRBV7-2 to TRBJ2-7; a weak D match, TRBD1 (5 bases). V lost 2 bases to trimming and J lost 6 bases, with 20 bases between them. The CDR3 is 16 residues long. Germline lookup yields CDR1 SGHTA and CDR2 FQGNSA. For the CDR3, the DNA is TGTGCCAGCAGCTTATCGCGCACCTCAGGGTACGCCGAGCAGTACTTC. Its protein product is CASSLSRTSGYAEQYF.

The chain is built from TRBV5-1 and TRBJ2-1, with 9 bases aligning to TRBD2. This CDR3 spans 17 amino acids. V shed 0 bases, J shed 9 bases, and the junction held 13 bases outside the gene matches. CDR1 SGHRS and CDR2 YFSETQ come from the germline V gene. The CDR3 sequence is CASSLVSGGGAGGEQFF. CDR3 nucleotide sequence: TGCGCCAGCAGCTTGGTAAGCGGCGGGGGGGCTGGCGGTGAGCAGTTCTTC.

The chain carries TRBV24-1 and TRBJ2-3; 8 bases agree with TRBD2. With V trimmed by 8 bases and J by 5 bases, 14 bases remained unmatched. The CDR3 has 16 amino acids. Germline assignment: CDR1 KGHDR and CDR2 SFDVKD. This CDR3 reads CATIPLAASSLDTQYF. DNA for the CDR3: TGTGCCACCATCCCACTAGCGGCTTCTTCATTAGATACGCAGTATTTT.

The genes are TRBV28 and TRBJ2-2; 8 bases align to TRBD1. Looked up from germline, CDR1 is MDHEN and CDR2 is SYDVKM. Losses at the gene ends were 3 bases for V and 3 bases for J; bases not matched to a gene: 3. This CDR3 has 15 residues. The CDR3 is CASSLLDRDTGELFF. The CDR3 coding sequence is TGTGCCAGCAGTTTGTTGGACAGGGACACCGGGGAGCTGTTTTTT. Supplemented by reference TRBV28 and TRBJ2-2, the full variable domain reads DVKVTQSSRYLVKRTGEKVFLECVQDMDHENMFWYRQDPGLGLRLIYFSYDVKMKEKGDIPEGYSVSREKKERFSLILESASTNQTSMYLCASSLLDRDTGELFFGEGSRLTVL.

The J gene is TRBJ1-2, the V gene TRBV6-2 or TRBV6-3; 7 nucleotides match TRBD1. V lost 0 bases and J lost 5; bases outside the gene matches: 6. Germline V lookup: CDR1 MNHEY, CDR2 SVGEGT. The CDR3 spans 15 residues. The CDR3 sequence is CASSYSRTGVYGYTF. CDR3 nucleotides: TGTGCCAGCAGTTACTCCAGAACAGGGGTTTATGGCTACACCTTC.